This T cell receptor beta chain was retrieved from a study of regulatory T cells in long-lasting Graves disease. Overall study context: Positive TSH receptor antibodies alongside over 5 years of antithyroid drugs were what marked Graves' disease as persistent.

Germline V gives CDR1 DFQATT, CDR2 SNEGSKA (reference sequence). There are 14 residues in the CDR3. V lost 5 bases, J lost 6 bases, and 9 bases stayed unmatched. Construction of TCR beta libraries relied on iRepertoire HTBI primers and on Arm-PCR targeting CDR3 regions. One entry per CDR3 protein, called by TCRdb with MiXCR from the multiplex PCR reads. The table shows a few hundred thousand distinct CDR3 sequences, with 21% occurring only once. This clonotype was seen only a few times. No antigen is known for it. Regarding the study as a whole: With persistent disease, TRBV28, TRBJ1-2 and TRBJ2-5 were the favored segments. Compared with new cases, persistent Graves' patients showed reduced TCR diversity.

Time point given: persistent/refractory GD, antithyroid drugs over 5 years with positive TRAb. From RNA extracted from PBMCs, the TCR library was made. The V gene is TRBV20-1, the J gene TRBJ1-2; 10 positions match TRBD1. This specimen was peripheral blood mononuclear cells (PBMCs), taken when the disease was refractory, from a patient treated with antithyroid drugs. The sequence was collected from a female donor with Graves disease. The CDR3 DNA is TGCAGTGCTGGAGGGACAGGGGATAGGAATGGCTACACCTTC. It is translated as CSAGGTGDRNGYTF.